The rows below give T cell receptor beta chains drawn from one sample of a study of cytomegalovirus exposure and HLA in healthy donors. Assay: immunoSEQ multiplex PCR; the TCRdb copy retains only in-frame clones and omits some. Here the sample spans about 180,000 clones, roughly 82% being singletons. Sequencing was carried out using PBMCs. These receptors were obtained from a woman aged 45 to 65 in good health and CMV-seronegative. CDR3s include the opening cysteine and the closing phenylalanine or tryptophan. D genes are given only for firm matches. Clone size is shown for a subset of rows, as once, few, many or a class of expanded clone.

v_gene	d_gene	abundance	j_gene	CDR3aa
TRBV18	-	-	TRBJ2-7	CASSPQGGQSSYEQYF
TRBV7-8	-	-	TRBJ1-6	CASSLGGSSYNSPLHF
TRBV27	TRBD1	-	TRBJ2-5	CASAQQGAETQYF
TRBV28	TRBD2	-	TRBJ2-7	CASSLSGTSGTYEQYF
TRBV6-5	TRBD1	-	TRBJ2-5	CASSYSLGQQETQYF
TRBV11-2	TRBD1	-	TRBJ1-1	CASSVWTGGTEAFF
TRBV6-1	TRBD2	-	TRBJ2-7	CASSEIAGGPYEQYF
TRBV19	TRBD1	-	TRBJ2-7	CASSRGQGYEQYF
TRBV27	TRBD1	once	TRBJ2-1	CASSLFPDRALQFF
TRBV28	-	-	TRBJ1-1	CASLLRTEAFF
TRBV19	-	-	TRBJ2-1	CASGDRSNEQFF
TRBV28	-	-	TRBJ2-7	CASSNIADSYEQYF
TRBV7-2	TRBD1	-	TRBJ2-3	CASSSPGQPTDTQYF
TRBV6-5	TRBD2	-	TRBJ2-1	CASRHTSGGYNEQFF
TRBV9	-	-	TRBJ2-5	CASSVGIGRRRKEEETQYF
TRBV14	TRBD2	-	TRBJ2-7	CASSPLAGGPGEQYF
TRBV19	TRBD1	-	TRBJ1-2	CASSPESTGNYGYTF
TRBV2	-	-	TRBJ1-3	CASRGTGLRGNTIYF
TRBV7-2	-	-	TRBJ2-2	CASTRGAGREELFF
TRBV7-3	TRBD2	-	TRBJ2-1	CASSIGTSGGAHNEQFF
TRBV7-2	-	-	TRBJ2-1	CASSLDRGGHNEQFF
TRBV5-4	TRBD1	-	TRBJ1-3	CASSLRDRDGGNTIYF
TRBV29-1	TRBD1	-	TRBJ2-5	CSATGQGAYETQYF
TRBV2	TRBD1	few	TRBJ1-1	CASIRSRGEEAFF